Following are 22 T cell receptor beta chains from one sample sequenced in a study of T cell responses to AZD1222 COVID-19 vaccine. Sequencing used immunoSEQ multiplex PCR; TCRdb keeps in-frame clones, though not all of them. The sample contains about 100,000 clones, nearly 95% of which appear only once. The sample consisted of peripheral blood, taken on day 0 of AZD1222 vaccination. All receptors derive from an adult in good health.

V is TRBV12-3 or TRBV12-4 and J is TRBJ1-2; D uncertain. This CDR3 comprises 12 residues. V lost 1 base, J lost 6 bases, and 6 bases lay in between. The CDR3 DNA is TGTGCCAGCAGTTTAGGCCAGGATGGCTACACCTTC. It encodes CASSLGQDGYTF.

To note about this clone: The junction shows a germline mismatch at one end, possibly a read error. CDR3 DNA sequence: TGTGTCACCAGCAGAGGACTAGCGAGGTCCTACAATGAGCAGTTCTTC. Amino acids: CVTSRGLARSYNEQFF. J is TRBJ2-1 and V is TRBV15; 9 nucleotides agree with TRBD2. The CDR3 contains 16 residues. CDR1 and CDR2 (germline): LNHNV, YYDKDF (reference sequence).

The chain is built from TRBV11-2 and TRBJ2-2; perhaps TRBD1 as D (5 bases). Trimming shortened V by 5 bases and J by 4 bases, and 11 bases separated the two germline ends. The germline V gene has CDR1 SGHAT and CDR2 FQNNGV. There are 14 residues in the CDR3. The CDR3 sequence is CASSPRAPTGELFF. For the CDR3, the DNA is TGTGCCAGCAGCCCCAGGGCGCCCACCGGGGAGCTGTTTTTT.

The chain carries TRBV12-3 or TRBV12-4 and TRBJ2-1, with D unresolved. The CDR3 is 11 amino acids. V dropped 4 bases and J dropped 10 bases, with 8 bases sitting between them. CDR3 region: CASSYSHEQFF. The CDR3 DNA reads TGTGCCAGCAGTTACTCCCACGAGCAGTTCTTC.

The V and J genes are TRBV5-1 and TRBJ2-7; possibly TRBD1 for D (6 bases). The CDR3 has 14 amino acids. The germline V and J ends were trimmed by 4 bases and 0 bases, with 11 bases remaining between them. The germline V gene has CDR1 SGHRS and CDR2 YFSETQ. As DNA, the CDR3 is TGCGCCAGCAGCAAGGACAGCTTCTCCTACGAGCAGTACTTC. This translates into CASSKDSFSYEQYF.

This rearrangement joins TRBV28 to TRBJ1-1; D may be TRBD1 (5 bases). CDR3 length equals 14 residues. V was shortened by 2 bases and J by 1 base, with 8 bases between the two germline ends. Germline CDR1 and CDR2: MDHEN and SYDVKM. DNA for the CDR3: TGTGCCAGCAGTTTAATCAGGGAGAACACTGAAGCTTTCTTT. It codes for CASSLIRENTEAFF.

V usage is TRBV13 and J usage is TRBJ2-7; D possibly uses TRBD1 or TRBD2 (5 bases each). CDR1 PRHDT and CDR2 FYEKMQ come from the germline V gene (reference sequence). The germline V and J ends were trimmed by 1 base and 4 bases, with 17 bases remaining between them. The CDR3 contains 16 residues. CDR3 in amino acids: CASSLVPMGDVYEQYF. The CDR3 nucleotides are TGTGCCAGCAGCTTAGTCCCTATGGGGGATGTATACGAGCAGTACTTC.

The CDR3 sequence: CASSPGYGYTF. CDR3 DNA: TGTGCCAGCAGCCCGGGCTATGGCTACACCTTC. This chain joins TRBV28 and TRBJ1-2; D gene uncertain. This CDR3 spans 11 amino acids. Trimming shortened V by 6 bases and J by 4 bases, and 6 bases separated the two germline ends. In germline, CDR1 is MDHEN, CDR2 SYDVKM.

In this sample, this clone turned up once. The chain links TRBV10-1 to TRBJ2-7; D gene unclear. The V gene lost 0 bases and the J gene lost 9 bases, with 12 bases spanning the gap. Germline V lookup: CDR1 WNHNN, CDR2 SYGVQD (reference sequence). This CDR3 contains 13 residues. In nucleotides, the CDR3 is TGCGCCAGCAGTGAGTCCCCCCCCCTTGGGCAGTACTTC. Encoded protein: CASSESPPLGQYF.

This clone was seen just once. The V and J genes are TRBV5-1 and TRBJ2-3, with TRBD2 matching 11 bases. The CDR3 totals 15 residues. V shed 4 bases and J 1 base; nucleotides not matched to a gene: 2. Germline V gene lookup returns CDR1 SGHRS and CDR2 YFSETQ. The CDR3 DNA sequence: TGCGCCAGCAGCCTGGGACTAGCGGGCACAGATACGCAGTATTTT. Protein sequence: CASSLGLAGTDTQYF.

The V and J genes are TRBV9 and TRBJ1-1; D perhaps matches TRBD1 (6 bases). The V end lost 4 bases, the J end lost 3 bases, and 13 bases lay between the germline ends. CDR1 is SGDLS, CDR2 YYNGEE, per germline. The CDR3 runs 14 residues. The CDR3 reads CASSSSGADTEAFF. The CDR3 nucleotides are TGTGCCAGCAGCTCCTCGGGGGCAGACACTGAAGCTTTCTTT.

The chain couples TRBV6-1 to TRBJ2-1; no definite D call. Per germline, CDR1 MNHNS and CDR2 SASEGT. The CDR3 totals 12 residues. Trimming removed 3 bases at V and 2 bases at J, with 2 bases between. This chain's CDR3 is CASSEPYNEQFF. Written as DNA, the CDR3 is TGTGCCAGCAGTGAGCCCTACAATGAGCAGTTCTTC.

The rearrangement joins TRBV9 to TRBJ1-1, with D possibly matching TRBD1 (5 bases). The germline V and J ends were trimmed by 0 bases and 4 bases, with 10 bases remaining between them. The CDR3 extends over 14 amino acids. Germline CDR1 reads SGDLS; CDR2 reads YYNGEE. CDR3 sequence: CASSVVNGATEAFF. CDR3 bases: TGTGCCAGCAGCGTAGTTAACGGGGCCACTGAAGCTTTCTTT. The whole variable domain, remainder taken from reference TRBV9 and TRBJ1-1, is DSGVTQTPKHLITATGQRVTLRCSPRSGDLSVYWYQQSLDQGLQFLIQYYNGEERAKGNILERFSAQQFPDLHSELNLSSLELGDSALYFCASSVVNGATEAFFGQGTRLTVV.

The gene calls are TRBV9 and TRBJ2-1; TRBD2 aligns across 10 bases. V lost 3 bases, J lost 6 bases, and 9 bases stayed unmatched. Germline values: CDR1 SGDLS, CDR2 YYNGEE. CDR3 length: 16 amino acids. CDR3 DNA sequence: TGTGCCAGCAGCGCCCCAAGCGGGAGGGGTCGCAATGAGCAGTTCTTC. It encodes CASSAPSGRGRNEQFF.

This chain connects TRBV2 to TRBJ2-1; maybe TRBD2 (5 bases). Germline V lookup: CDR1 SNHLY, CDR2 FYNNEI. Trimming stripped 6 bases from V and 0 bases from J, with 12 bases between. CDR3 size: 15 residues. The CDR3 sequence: CASRALVSSYNEQFF. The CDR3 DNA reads TGTGCCAGCAGGGCACTAGTGAGCTCCTACAATGAGCAGTTCTTC.

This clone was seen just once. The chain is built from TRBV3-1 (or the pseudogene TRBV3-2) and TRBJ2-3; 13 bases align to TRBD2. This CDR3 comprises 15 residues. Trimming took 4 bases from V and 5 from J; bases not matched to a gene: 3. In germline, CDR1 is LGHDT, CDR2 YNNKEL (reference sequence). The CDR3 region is CASSLLAGGIDTQYF. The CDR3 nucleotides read TGTGCCAGCAGCCTACTAGCGGGAGGGATAGATACGCAGTATTTT.

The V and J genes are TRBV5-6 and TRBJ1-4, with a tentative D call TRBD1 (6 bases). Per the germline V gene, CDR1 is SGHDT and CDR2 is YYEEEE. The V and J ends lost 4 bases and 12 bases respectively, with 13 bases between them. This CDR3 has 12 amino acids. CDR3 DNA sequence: TGTGCCAGCAGCGCAGAGGGGGGAGAACTGTTTTTT. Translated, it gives CASSAEGGELFF.

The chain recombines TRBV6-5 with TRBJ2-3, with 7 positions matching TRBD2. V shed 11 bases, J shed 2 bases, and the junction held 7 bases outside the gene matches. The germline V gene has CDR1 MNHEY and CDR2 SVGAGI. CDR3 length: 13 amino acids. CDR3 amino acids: CAVQRGPTDTQYF. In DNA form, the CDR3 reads TGTGCCGTTCAGCGGGGCCCCACAGATACGCAGTATTTT.

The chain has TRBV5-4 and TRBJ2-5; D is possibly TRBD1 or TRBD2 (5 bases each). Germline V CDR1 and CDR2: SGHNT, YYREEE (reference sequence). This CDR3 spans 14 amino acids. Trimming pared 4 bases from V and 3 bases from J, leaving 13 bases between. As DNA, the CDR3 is TGTGCCAGCAGCGGGACGGCGGTCGAAGAGACCCAGTACTTC. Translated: CASSGTAVEETQYF.

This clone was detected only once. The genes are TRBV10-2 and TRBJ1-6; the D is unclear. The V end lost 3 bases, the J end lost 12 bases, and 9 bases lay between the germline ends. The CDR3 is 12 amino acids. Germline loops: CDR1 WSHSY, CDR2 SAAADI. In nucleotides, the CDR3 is TGCGCCAGCAGTGATAGACGTCGACCCCTCCACTTT. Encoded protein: CASSDRRRPLHF.

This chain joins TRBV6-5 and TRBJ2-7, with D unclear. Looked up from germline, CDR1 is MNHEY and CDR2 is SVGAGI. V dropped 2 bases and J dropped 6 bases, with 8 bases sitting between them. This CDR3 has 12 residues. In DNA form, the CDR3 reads TGTGCCAGCAGTTACGCTGGTCGCGAGCAGTACTTC. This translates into CASSYAGREQYF.

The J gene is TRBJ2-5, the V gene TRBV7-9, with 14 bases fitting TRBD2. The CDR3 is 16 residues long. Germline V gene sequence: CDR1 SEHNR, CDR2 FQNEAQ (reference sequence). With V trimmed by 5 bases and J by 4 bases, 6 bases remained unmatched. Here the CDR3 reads CASSLTSGRASETQYF. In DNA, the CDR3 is TGTGCCAGCAGCCTGACTAGCGGGAGGGCCTCAGAGACCCAGTACTTC.